A selection of T cell receptor beta chains follows, all from one sample in a study of T cell responses to AZD1222 COVID-19 vaccine. The table came from immunoSEQ multiplex PCR; TCRdb's copy has only in-frame clones and leaves some out. The data contain some 97,000 clones, around nine tenths of them singletons. The specimen was peripheral blood, collected on day 0 of AZD1222 vaccination. The receptors were sampled from an adult in good health. The CDR3 runs from the conserved cysteine through the conserved F or W. Fields, in order: J gene, clone size, V gene, D gene, CDR3 protein, CDR3 DNA. A D gene is named only where the DNA matches it firmly. Clone size, where shown, is once, few, many, or a class for clones that have expanded.

TRBJ2-3 once TRBV7-3 NA CASSSGARDTQYF TGTGCCAGCAGCTCTGGGGCCCGGGATACGCAGTATTTT
TRBJ1-5 NA TRBV19 NA CASRAPRQLGNQPQHF TGTGCCAGTAGAGCCCCTCGACAGCTCGGCAATCAGCCCCAGCATTTT
TRBJ1-5 NA TRBV7-2 NA CASSSQTGMGQPQHF TGTGCCAGCAGCTCCCAAACAGGGATGGGGCAGCCCCAGCATTTT
TRBJ2-6 NA TRBV27 NA CASSALWWLAGANVLTF TGTGCCAGCAGTGCCTTATGGTGGCTAGCTGGGGCCAACGTCCTGACTTTC
TRBJ2-5 NA TRBV3-1/TRBV3-2 NA CASSQVGQAGSQYF TGTGCCAGCAGCCAAGTCGGGCAGGCTGGGTCCCAGTACTTC
TRBJ1-6 NA TRBV4-3 NA CASSQVLQGRASSYNSPLHF TGCGCCAGCAGCCAAGTTCTCCAGGGGAGAGCGAGCTCCTATAATTCACCCCTCCACTTT
TRBJ1-5 NA TRBV6-5 TRBD1 CASSWDRYNQPQHF TGTGCCAGCAGCTGGGACAGATACAATCAGCCCCAGCATTTT
TRBJ2-7 NA TRBV20-1 NA CSASELREQYF TGCAGTGCTAGTGAACTCCGCGAGCAGTACTTC
TRBJ1-2 NA TRBV9 TRBD1 CASSVSDRVAGYTF TGTGCCAGCAGCGTAAGTGACAGGGTGGCCGGCTACACCTTC
TRBJ1-1 NA TRBV6-5 NA CASRNQGRRTEAFF TGTGCCAGCAGGAACCAGGGTAGGCGCACTGAAGCTTTCTTT
TRBJ1-1 NA TRBV30 NA CAWSGTRNTEAFF TGTGCCTGGAGTGGAACACGGAACACTGAAGCTTTCTTT
TRBJ2-7 NA TRBV28 TRBD1 CASRPMDRGDYEQYF TGTGCCAGCAGACCCATGGACAGGGGAGATTACGAGCAGTACTTC
TRBJ1-5 NA TRBV12-3/TRBV12-4 TRBD1 CASTDRAGQPQHF TGTGCCAGCACGGACAGGGCGGGACAGCCCCAGCATTTT
TRBJ1-6 NA TRBV7-9 TRBD1 CASTFGDSSSPLHF TGTGCCAGCACCTTCGGGGACAGCTCCTCACCCCTCCACTTT
TRBJ2-7 NA TRBV21-1 NA CASSKDPGSYEQYF TGTGCCAGCAGCAAAGACCCGGGATCCTACGAGCAGTACTTC
TRBJ1-2 NA TRBV28 TRBD1 CASSLGQGKGYTF TGTGCCAGCAGCTTGGGACAGGGGAAAGGCTACACCTTC
TRBJ2-1 few TRBV21-1 NA CASSKEVGQGGDEQFF TGTGCCAGCAGCAAAGAGGTGGGACAGGGGGGCGATGAGCAGTTCTTC
TRBJ2-2 NA TRBV7-3 NA CASSSGRYTGELFF TGTGCCAGTAGCTCGGGACGGTACACCGGGGAGCTGTTTTTT
TRBJ2-5 NA TRBV5-1 NA CASSLGNGETQYF TGCGCCAGCAGCTTGGGTAACGGCGAGACCCAGTACTTC
TRBJ2-2 NA TRBV12-5 NA CASGFGRSTAGTGELFF TGTGCTAGTGGTTTCGGTCGGTCCACAGCGGGCACCGGGGAGCTGTTTTTT
TRBJ2-7 NA TRBV4-1 TRBD2 CASSQDQAGSGRPRAYEQYF TGCGCCAGCAGCCAAGATCAGGCAGGCTCCGGGAGGCCGCGGGCCTACGAGCAGTACTTC
TRBJ2-6 NA TRBV7-2 NA CASTLNAGANVLTF TGTGCCAGCACCCTGAACGCTGGGGCCAACGTCCTGACTTTC
TRBJ2-5 NA TRBV5-4 NA CASSPTGARETQYF TGTGCCAGCAGCCCGACCGGGGCCAGGGAGACCCAGTACTTC
TRBJ2-1 NA TRBV7-9 NA CASSFQREQFF TGTGCCAGCAGCTTTCAGCGTGAGCAGTTCTTC
TRBJ1-5 few TRBV19 NA CASSLGGNRGQPQHF TGTGCCAGTAGTCTCGGGGGGAACCGAGGACAGCCCCAGCATTTT
TRBJ1-2 NA TRBV4-3 NA CASSQERRQSYGYTF TGCGCCAGCAGCCAAGAAAGGCGGCAAAGTTATGGCTACACCTTC
TRBJ1-2 NA TRBV15 NA CATSTRALNYGYTF TGTGCCACCAGCACTCGGGCGCTTAACTATGGCTACACCTTC
TRBJ2-5 few TRBV6-2/TRBV6-3 TRBD2 CASSTPTSGSETQYF TGTGCCAGCAGTACCCCAACTAGCGGTAGCGAGACCCAGTACTTC
TRBJ2-7 NA TRBV7-9 TRBD1 CASSSPGQVSYEQYF TGTGCCAGCAGCTCTCCGGGACAGGTCTCCTACGAGCAGTACTTC
TRBJ2-7 NA TRBV30 TRBD2 CACSSGRSYYEQYF TGTGCCTGCTCTAGCGGGAGATCATACTACGAGCAGTACTTC
TRBJ1-6 NA TRBV30 NA CAWSVRLGAISPLHF TGTGCCTGGAGTGTCAGGCTGGGGGCGATTTCACCCCTCCACTTT
TRBJ1-1 NA TRBV4-3 NA CASSLRLSGTEAFF TGCGCCAGCAGCCTTCGCCTCTCTGGAACTGAAGCTTTCTTT
TRBJ1-2 NA TRBV5-6 NA CASSLATGSGGYTF TGTGCCAGCAGCTTGGCAACAGGGAGTGGGGGCTACACCTTC
TRBJ1-3 NA TRBV18 NA CASSPMAESSGNTIYF TGTGCCAGCTCACCAATGGCAGAAAGCTCTGGAAACACCATATATTTT
TRBJ2-1 NA TRBV6-5 TRBD2 CASSSKRGSSYNEQFF TGTGCCAGCAGTTCCAAGCGGGGGAGCTCCTACAATGAGCAGTTCTTC
TRBJ2-2 NA TRBV28 NA CASSLSGTNTGELFF TGTGCCAGCAGTTTGTCAGGGACTAACACCGGGGAGCTGTTTTTT
TRBJ2-3 NA TRBV12-5 TRBD1 CATRGQGTDTQYF TGTGCCACTAGGGGACAGGGCACAGATACGCAGTATTTT
TRBJ2-7 NA TRBV27 TRBD2 CASSGKRGPYEQYF TGTGCCAGCAGTGGCAAGCGGGGCCCCTACGAGCAGTACTTC
TRBJ1-5 NA TRBV6-5 NA CASNPPLGPQHF TGTGCCAGCAACCCTCCCCTGGGGCCCCAGCATTTT
TRBJ2-2 NA TRBV15 NA CATSRGRGVELFF TGTGCCACCAGCAGAGGGAGGGGTGTGGAGCTGTTTTTT
TRBJ1-5 NA TRBV7-9 NA CASSLGNSGQPQHF TGTGCCAGCAGCTTAGGGAATTCGGGTCAGCCCCAGCATTTT